This TCR beta chain stems from a study of T cell responses to AZD1222 COVID-19 vaccine. General observations from the study: Among AZD1222 vaccinees, only five to seven were seropositive at baseline. A reported finding is that nearly half of spike-specific TCRs target unmutated variant regions. A rise in Spike-specific TCR breadth and depth followed two AZD1222 doses.

Trimming cost V 0 bases and J 5 bases, with 8 bases left between them. Germline CDR1 is KGHSH and CDR2 is LQKENI. This CDR3 is 13 amino acids long. Using immunoSEQ multiplex PCR, the repertoire was profiled, and TCRdb retains in-frame clones only, with some absent. The table has 150,000 to 200,000 clones, 80% to 90% seen once. Concerning this clone itself: Its antigen remains unidentified.

Sequences were derived from peripheral blood, sampled on day 0 of AZD1222 vaccination. This sequence was found in an adult in good health. This chain links TRBV18 with TRBJ2-7; no reliable D call. CDR3 nucleotides: TGTGCCAGCTCACCACCGAGTGAGAACGAGCAGTACTTC. Translated, it gives CASSPPSENEQYF.